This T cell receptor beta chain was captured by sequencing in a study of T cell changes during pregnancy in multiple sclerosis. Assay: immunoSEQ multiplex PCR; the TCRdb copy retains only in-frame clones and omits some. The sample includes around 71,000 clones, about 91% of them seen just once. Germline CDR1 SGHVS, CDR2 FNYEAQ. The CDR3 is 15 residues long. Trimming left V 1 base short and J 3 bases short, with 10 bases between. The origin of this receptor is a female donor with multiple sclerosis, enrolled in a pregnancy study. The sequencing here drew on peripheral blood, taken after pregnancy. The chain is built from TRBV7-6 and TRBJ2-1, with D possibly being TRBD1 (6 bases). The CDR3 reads CASSLVTGLYNEQFF. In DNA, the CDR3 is TGTGCCAGCAGCTTAGTTACAGGGCTCTACAATGAGCAGTTCTTC.